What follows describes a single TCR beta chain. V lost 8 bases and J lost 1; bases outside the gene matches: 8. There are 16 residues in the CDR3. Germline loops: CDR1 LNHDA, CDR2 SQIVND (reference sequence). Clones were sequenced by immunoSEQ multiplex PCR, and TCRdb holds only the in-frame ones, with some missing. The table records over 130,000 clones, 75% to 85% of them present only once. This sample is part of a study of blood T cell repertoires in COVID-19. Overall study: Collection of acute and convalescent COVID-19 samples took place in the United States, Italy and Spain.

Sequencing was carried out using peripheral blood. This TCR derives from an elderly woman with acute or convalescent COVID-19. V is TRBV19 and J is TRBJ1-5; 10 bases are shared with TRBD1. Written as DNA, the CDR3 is TGTGCCAGTGCGTACCGACAGGGGGCGAGCAATCAGCCCCAGCATTTT. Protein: CASAYRQGASNQPQHF.